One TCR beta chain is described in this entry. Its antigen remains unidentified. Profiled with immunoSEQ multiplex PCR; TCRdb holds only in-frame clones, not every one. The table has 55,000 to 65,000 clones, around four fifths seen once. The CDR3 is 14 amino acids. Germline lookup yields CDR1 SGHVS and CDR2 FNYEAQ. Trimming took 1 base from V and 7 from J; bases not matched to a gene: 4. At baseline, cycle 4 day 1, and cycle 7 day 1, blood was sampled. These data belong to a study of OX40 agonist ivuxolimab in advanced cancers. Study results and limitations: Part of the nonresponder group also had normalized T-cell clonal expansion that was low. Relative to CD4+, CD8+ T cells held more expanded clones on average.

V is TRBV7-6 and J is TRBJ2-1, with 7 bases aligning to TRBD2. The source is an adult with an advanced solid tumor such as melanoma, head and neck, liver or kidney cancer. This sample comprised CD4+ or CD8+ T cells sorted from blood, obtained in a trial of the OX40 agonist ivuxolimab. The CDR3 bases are TGTGCCAGCAGCTTAGGGTCCGGGGGGAATGAGCAGTTCTTC. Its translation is CASSLGSGGNEQFF.